Below, 27 T cell receptor beta chains from the same sample are listed, as sequenced in a study of cytomegalovirus exposure and HLA in healthy donors. This PCR relied on a set of 60 Vbeta primers and 13 Jbeta primers. The table came from immunoSEQ multiplex PCR; TCRdb's copy has only in-frame clones and leaves some out. In the table there are more than 110,000 clones, around 82% of which are singletons. The material sequenced was PBMCs. The source of these receptors is a man aged 40-49 years in good health and CMV-seropositive.

CDR3: CASSEGTGVETQYF. The CDR3 nucleotides are TGTGCCAGCAGTGAAGGGACAGGGGTTGAGACCCAGTACTTC. The chain carries TRBV6-1 and TRBJ2-5; 9 bases fit TRBD1. The germline V gene has CDR1 MNHNS and CDR2 SASEGT. CDR3 length: 14 amino acids. The trim removed 1 base at V and 5 bases at J, leaving 2 bases unmatched.

CDR3 in amino acids: CASSFWAPGTEAFF. CDR3 DNA sequence: TGTGCCAGCAGCTTCTGGGCTCCCGGCACTGAAGCTTTCTTT. The V call is TRBV13, the J call TRBJ1-1; D is undetermined. Between the trimmed V and J ends, which lost 3 bases and 4 bases, there was a span of 12 bases. This CDR3 comprises 14 residues. Germline CDR1 reads PRHDT; CDR2 reads FYEKMQ (reference sequence).

The chain uses TRBV10-1 and TRBJ2-7; TRBD2 agrees at 9 bases. The CDR3 totals 16 residues. The V gene's germline CDR1 is WNHNN and CDR2 SYGVQD (reference sequence). V lost 0 bases, J lost 5 bases, and 8 bases stayed unmatched. In nucleotides, the CDR3 is TGCGCCAGCAGTGAGTCCCGGCGGGAGGGCCTCCACGAGCAGTACTTC. Translating gives CASSESRREGLHEQYF.

This chain links TRBV5-1 with TRBJ2-3; 10 bases align to TRBD1. Germline-derived CDR1 and CDR2 are SGHRS and YFSETQ. CDR3 length: 15 amino acids. Trimming removed 4 bases from V and 2 bases from J; junction bases left unmatched: 4. DNA for the CDR3: TGCGCCAGCAGCCGTGACAGGGGGCTCACAGATACGCAGTATTTT. Protein: CASSRDRGLTDTQYF.

This clone was seen only once. The CDR3 DNA sequence: TGCGCCAGCAGCCAAGGTTTGGGGACAGACTATGGCTACACCTTC. It codes for CASSQGLGTDYGYTF. This chain links TRBV4-3 with TRBJ1-2; 7 positions agree with TRBD1. The CDR3 covers 15 residues. Germline V gene sequence: CDR1 LGHNA, CDR2 YSLEER. The V and J ends lost 1 base and 3 bases, in that order; junction bases with no gene match: 5.

The chain recombines TRBV7-9 with TRBJ1-3; maybe TRBD1 (5 bases). CDR3 length: 14 residues. Per the germline V gene, CDR1 is SEHNR and CDR2 is FQNEAQ (reference sequence). V gave up 9 bases and J gave up 0 bases, with 12 bases separating them. CDR3: CASGNGGSGNTIYF. The CDR3 coding sequence is TGTGCCAGTGGGAACGGGGGCTCTGGAAACACCATATATTTT.

For the CDR3, the DNA is TGTGCCAGCAGCTTAGCGTCGGGACAGGCCTACGAGCAGTACTTC. Protein: CASSLASGQAYEQYF. The V call is TRBV7-8, the J call TRBJ2-7, with TRBD1 matching 8 bases. The germline CDR1 and CDR2 sequences are SGHVS and FQNEAQ. The CDR3 consists of 15 residues. After removal of 0 bases from V and 2 bases from J, the junction contained 3 bases not matched to a gene. Variable domain in full (rest from reference TRBV7-8 and TRBJ2-7): GAGVSQSPRYKVAKRGQDVALRCDPISGHVSLFWYQQALGQGPEFLTYFQNEAQLDKSGLPSDRFFAERPEGSVSTLKIQRTQQEDSAVYLCASSLASGQAYEQYFGPGTRLTVT.

The rearrangement links TRBV19 to TRBJ1-2, with D hard to call. Germline V CDR1 and CDR2: LNHDA, SQIVND (reference sequence). Between the trimmed V and J ends, which lost 6 bases and 7 bases, there was a span of 18 bases. The CDR3 runs 14 residues. The CDR3 reads CASRPQTSLAGYTF. The DNA for the CDR3 is TGTGCCAGTAGACCTCAAACAAGCCTAGCTGGCTACACCTTC.

The gene calls are TRBV7-9 and TRBJ2-1; 12 bases line up with TRBD2. The CDR3 consists of 19 residues. CDR1 and CDR2 (germline): SEHNR, FQNEAQ (reference sequence). Losses at the gene ends were 7 bases for V and 0 bases for J; bases not matched to a gene: 13. The CDR3 nucleotides are TGTGCCAGCACTAAACCCGGACTAGCGGGACCAGGCTCCTACAATGAGCAGTTCTTC. This encodes CASTKPGLAGPGSYNEQFF.

This clone was detected a few times. This chain connects TRBV6-5 to TRBJ1-2, with 9 bases matching TRBD1. The CDR3 has 15 residues. Germline CDR1 MNHEY, CDR2 SVGAGI. The V and J ends lost 0 bases and 10 bases, in that order; junction bases with no gene match: 9. The CDR3 here is CASSYSITGQGFYTF. The CDR3, as DNA: TGTGCCAGCAGTTACTCTATAACGGGACAGGGCTTCTACACCTTC.

The chain has TRBV29-1 and TRBJ1-1; D unclear. V lost 6 bases and J 1 base, leaving 9 bases between the germline ends. The CDR3 has 12 residues. Germline-derived CDR1 and CDR2 are SQVTM and ANQGSEA. CDR3 nucleotide sequence: TGCAGCGTGGCCCTTGAGAACACTGAAGCTTTCTTT. Translating it yields CSVALENTEAFF. The complete variable domain, with remaining parts taken from reference TRBV29-1 and TRBJ1-1, reads SAVISQKPSRDICQRGTSLTIQCQVDSQVTMMFWYRQQPGQSLTLIATANQGSEATYESGFVIDKFPISRPNLTFSTLTVSNMSPEDSSIYLCSVALENTEAFFGQGTRLTVV.

This clone was found a few times. V and J are TRBV7-9 and TRBJ2-7; TRBD1 matches at 11 bases. The CDR3 is 13 amino acids. The trim removed 6 bases at V and 4 bases at J, leaving 2 bases unmatched. Germline CDR1 is SEHNR and CDR2 is FQNEAQ (reference sequence). Here the CDR3 DNA reads TGTGCCAGCAGAAGGGACAGGGGGTACGAGCAGTACTTC. Protein sequence: CASRRDRGYEQYF. The variable domain in full, with the rest retrieved from reference TRBV7-9 and TRBJ2-7, is DTGVSQNPRHKITKRGQNVTFRCDPISEHNRLYWYRQTLGQGPEFLTYFQNEAQLEKSRLLSDRFSAERPKGSFSTLEIQRTEQGDSAMYLCASRRDRGYEQYFGPGTRLTVT.

The chain couples TRBV30 to TRBJ1-4; a weak D match, TRBD1 (6 bases). This CDR3 has 14 amino acids. V was trimmed by 5 bases and J by 5 bases, leaving 15 bases between them. CDR1 GTSNPN and CDR2 SVGIG come from the germline V gene (reference sequence). As DNA, the CDR3 is TGTGCCTGGGGGGGCGAGGCCTCCAATGAAAAACTGTTTTTT. Translated: CAWGGEASNEKLFF.

This clone was counted a few times. This chain uses TRBV19 with TRBJ1-5; tentatively, D is TRBD1 (5 bases). Looked up from germline, CDR1 is LNHDA and CDR2 is SQIVND (reference sequence). Trimming removed 1 base at V and 3 bases at J, with 16 bases between. CDR3 length: 17 residues. CDR3 amino acids: CASSIAPGRGNNQPQHF. The CDR3 DNA reads TGTGCCAGTAGTATAGCCCCAGGGCGGGGGAACAATCAGCCCCAGCATTTT. The variable domain in full, completed from reference TRBV19 and TRBJ1-5, reads DGGITQSPKYLFRKEGQNVTLSCEQNLNHDAMYWYRQDPGQGLRLIYYSQIVNDFQKGDIAEGYSVSREKKESFPLTVTSAQKNPTAFYLCASSIAPGRGNNQPQHFGDGTRLSIL.

The rearrangement joins TRBV13 to TRBJ2-1; D not resolved. The CDR3 spans 15 residues. The V end was cut by 0 bases, the J end by 4 bases, with 10 bases between. The germline CDR1 and CDR2 sequences are PRHDT and FYEKMQ (reference sequence). CDR3 coding DNA: TGTGCCAGCAGCTTAGGGCGGAGAGATTACAATGAGCAGTTCTTC. Its translation is CASSLGRRDYNEQFF.

The rearrangement links TRBV5-1 to TRBJ2-3; 11 bases line up with TRBD1. CDR1 and CDR2 from the germline V gene are SGHRS and YFSETQ. The ends lost 4 bases at V and 0 bases at J; junction bases unmatched: 13. The CDR3 runs 19 residues. In DNA form, the CDR3 reads TGCGCCAGCAGCAGGGCCGGGACAGGGGGTTTTTTTAGCACAGATACGCAGTATTTT. Residues: CASSRAGTGGFFSTDTQYF.

The CDR3 region has the DNA TGTGCCAGCAGCCCGGGACCGGGGGGGAACACTGAAGCTTTCTTT. Encoded protein: CASSPGPGGNTEAFF. V and J are TRBV7-9 and TRBJ1-1; the D gene is possibly TRBD1 (5 bases). The CDR3 is made up of 15 amino acids. The V and J ends lost 5 bases and 1 base respectively, with 14 bases between them. Germline values: CDR1 SEHNR, CDR2 FQNEAQ (reference sequence).

The chain joins TRBV27 to TRBJ2-1, with 12 bases lining up with TRBD2. The CDR3 is made up of 16 amino acids. The germline V gene has CDR1 MNHEY and CDR2 SMNVEV (reference sequence). Germline trimming cut 0 bases from V and 7 bases from J; bases unmatched to any gene: 4. CDR3 DNA: TGTGCCAGCAGTTTATCTCGACTAGCGGGGGTGAATGAGCAGTTCTTC. Translated, it gives CASSLSRLAGVNEQFF.

Only a few counts were recorded for this clone. The chain couples TRBV5-6 to TRBJ1-2; unclear D gene. CDR3 length: 13 amino acids. Trimming took 4 bases from V and 4 from J, leaving 11 bases between them. Germline V gene lookup returns CDR1 SGHDT and CDR2 YYEEEE. The CDR3 region has the DNA TGTGCCAGCAGCCGGGATCGCATCTATGGCTACACCTTC. This translates into CASSRDRIYGYTF. The whole variable domain, filled in from reference TRBV5-6 and TRBJ1-2, reads DAGVTQSPTHLIKTRGQQVTLRCSPKSGHDTVSWYQQALGQGPQFIFQYYEEEERQRGNFPDRFSGHQFPNYSSELNVNALLLGDSALYLCASSRDRIYGYTFGSGTRLTVV.

CDR3: CAYSGSSYEQYF. DNA for the CDR3: TGTGCCTATAGCGGGAGTTCATACGAGCAGTACTTC. The chain uses TRBV30 and TRBJ2-7; the match to TRBD2 covers 9 bases. This CDR3 is built from 12 residues. From germline, CDR1 is GTSNPN and CDR2 SVGIG (reference sequence). J lost 4 bases, V lost 7 bases, and 5 bases had no gene match.

The J gene is TRBJ2-7, the V gene TRBV6-1; 9 bases agree with TRBD1. CDR1 is MNHNS, CDR2 SASEGT, per germline. V was pared by 6 bases and J by 7 bases, with 10 bases of the junction left unmatched. This CDR3 comprises 14 residues. CDR3 DNA sequence: TGTGCCAGCAGGTTGGGGGACAGGGTGGGGGAGCAGTACTTC. Its protein product is CASRLGDRVGEQYF.

This clone was observed once. This sequence joins TRBV18 and TRBJ1-2; tentatively, D is TRBD1 (5 bases). Germline V gene lookup returns CDR1 KGHSH and CDR2 LQKENI. The CDR3 extends over 14 amino acids. The V end lost 3 bases, the J end lost 5 bases, and 13 bases lay between the germline ends. The chain's CDR3 is CASSPSGAFYGYTF. The CDR3 DNA reads as TGTGCCAGCTCACCCAGCGGGGCGTTTTATGGCTACACCTTC. The full variable domain, in which reference TRBV18 and TRBJ1-2 provide the parts outside the CDR3, is NAGVMQNPRHLVRRRGQEARLRCSPMKGHSHVYWYRQLPEEGLKFMVYLQKENIIDESGMPKERFSAEFPKEGPSILRIQQVVRGDSAAYFCASSPSGAFYGYTFGSGTRLTVV.

The chain is built from TRBV27 and TRBJ2-7, with TRBD1 matching over 8 bases. This CDR3 has 15 amino acids. V trimming: 3 bases; J trimming: 0 bases; junction bases outside the gene matches: 4. From germline, CDR1 is MNHEY and CDR2 SMNVEV (reference sequence). CDR3 in DNA: TGTGCCAGCAGTTTTGGGGGGACAGGCTCCTACGAGCAGTACTTC. Translated, it gives CASSFGGTGSYEQYF.

V gene TRBV5-1 combines with J gene TRBJ2-7; TRBD2 agrees at 8 bases. Unmatched junction bases numbered 9, after V lost 3 bases and J lost 4 bases. The germline gives CDR1 SGHRS, CDR2 YFSETQ. There are 15 residues in the CDR3. The CDR3 region is CASSSWTSPGYEQYF. As DNA, the CDR3 is TGCGCCAGCAGCTCCTGGACTAGCCCGGGGTACGAGCAGTACTTC.

The chain joins TRBV6-5 to TRBJ2-7, with 12 positions matching TRBD1. V lost 0 bases, J lost 4 bases, and 1 base stayed unmatched. Germline V gives CDR1 MNHEY, CDR2 SVGAGI. The CDR3 runs to 15 residues. The CDR3 spells CASSYSGQGAYEQYF. Written as DNA, the CDR3 is TGTGCCAGCAGTTACTCGGGACAGGGGGCGTACGAGCAGTACTTC.

The CDR3 nucleotides read TGTGCCAGCAGCTGGAGACAGGGGGCCCGTAAGACTTACAATGAGCAGTTCTTC. This translates into CASSWRQGARKTYNEQFF. V usage is TRBV7-8 and J usage is TRBJ2-1, with 10 bases matching TRBD1. Trimming took 4 bases from V and 4 from J; bases not matched to a gene: 13. The germline gives CDR1 SGHVS, CDR2 FQNEAQ. This CDR3 contains 18 residues.

This clone was seen only a few times. The chain uses TRBV29-1 and TRBJ1-5; 8 bases align to TRBD1. The CDR3 is 13 amino acids. The V and J ends lost 5 bases and 5 bases, in that order; junction bases with no gene match: 5. The germline V gene has CDR1 SQVTM and CDR2 ANQGSEA. The CDR3 DNA reads as TGCAGCGTTCGGACAGGGTTCGATCAGCCCCAGCATTTT. It specifies CSVRTGFDQPQHF. The complete variable domain, with remaining parts taken from reference TRBV29-1 and TRBJ1-5, reads SAVISQKPSRDICQRGTSLTIQCQVDSQVTMMFWYRQQPGQSLTLIATANQGSEATYESGFVIDKFPISRPNLTFSTLTVSNMSPEDSSIYLCSVRTGFDQPQHFGDGTRLSIL.